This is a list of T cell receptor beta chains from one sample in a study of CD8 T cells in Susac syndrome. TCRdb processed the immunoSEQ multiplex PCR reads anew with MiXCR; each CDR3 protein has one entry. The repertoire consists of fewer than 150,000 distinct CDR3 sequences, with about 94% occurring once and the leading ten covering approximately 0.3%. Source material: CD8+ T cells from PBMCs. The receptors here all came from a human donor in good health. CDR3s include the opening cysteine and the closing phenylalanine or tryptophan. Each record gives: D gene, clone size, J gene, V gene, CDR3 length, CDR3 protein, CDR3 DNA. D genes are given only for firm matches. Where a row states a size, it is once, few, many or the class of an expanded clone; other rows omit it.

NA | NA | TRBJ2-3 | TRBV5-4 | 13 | CASSVSPTDTQYF | TGTGCCAGCAGCGTATCCCCCACAGATACGCAGTATTTT
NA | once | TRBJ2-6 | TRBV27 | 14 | CASLPGSGANVLTF | TGTGCCAGCCTCCCGGGCTCTGGGGCCAACGTCCTGACTTTC
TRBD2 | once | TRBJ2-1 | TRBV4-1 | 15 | CASSETSGDYNEQFF | TGCGCCAGCAGCGAGACTAGCGGAGATTACAATGAGCAGTTCTTC
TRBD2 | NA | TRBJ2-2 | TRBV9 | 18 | CASSVEGSGRALTGELFF | TGTGCCAGCAGCGTAGAGGGTAGCGGGAGGGCGCTCACCGGGGAGCTGTTTTTT
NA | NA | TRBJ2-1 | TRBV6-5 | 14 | CASTPGYSYNEQFF | TGTGCCAGCACACCGGGGTACTCCTACAATGAGCAGTTCTTC
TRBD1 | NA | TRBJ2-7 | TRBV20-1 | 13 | CSARAGGFHEQYF | TGCAGTGCTAGGGCAGGGGGTTTCCACGAGCAGTACTTC
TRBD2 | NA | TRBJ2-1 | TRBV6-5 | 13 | CASRSGSINEQFF | TGTGCCAGCAGGAGCGGGAGTATAAATGAGCAGTTCTTC
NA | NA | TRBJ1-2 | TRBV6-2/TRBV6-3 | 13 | CASSYAQSYGYTF | TGTGCCAGCAGTTACGCTCAGAGCTATGGCTACACCTTC
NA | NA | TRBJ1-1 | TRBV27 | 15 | CASSFGTGGNTEAFF | TGTGCCAGCAGCTTCGGAACCGGTGGGAACACTGAAGCTTTCTTT
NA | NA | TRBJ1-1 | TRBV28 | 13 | CASGPGRNTEAFF | TGTGCCAGCGGACCCGGGAGGAACACTGAAGCTTTCTTT
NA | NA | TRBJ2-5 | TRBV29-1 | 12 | CSVEWAPGTQYF | TGCAGCGTTGAGTGGGCTCCGGGCACCCAGTACTTC
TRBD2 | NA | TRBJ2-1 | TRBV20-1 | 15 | CSAPSPSGSWYEQFF | TGCAGTGCTCCCTCCCCTAGCGGGAGTTGGTATGAGCAGTTCTTC
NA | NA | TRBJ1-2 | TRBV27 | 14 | CASSFEGANYGYTF | TGTGCCAGCAGTTTCGAAGGAGCTAACTATGGCTACACCTTC
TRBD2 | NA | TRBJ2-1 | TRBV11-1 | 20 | CASSLVSGLAGGLPINEQFF | TGTGCCAGCAGCTTAGTATCCGGACTAGCGGGAGGGCTACCCATCAATGAGCAGTTCTTC
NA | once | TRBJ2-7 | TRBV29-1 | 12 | CSVISASYEQYF | TGCAGCGTTATTAGCGCCTCCTACGAGCAGTACTTC
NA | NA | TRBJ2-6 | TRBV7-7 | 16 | CASSHRGDSGANVLTF | TGTGCTAGCAGCCATAGAGGAGACTCTGGGGCCAACGTCCTGACTTTC
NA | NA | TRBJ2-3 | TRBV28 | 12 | CASEGGTDTQYF | TGTGCCAGCGAAGGGGGGACAGATACGCAGTATTTT
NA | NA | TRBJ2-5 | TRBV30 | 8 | CALETQYF | TGTGCCTTGGAGACCCAGTACTTC
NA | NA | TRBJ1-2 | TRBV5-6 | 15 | CASSWDTARAYGYTF | TGTGCCAGCAGCTGGGACACGGCGAGGGCCTATGGCTACACCTTC
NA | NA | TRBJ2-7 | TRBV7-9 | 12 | CASSDRVYEQYF | TGTGCCAGCAGCGACAGAGTTTACGAGCAGTACTTC
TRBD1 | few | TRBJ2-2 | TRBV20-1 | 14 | CSASRGPGTGELFF | TGCAGTGCCTCCAGGGGGCCTGGCACCGGGGAGCTGTTTTTT
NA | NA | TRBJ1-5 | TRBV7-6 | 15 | CASSLGPGVNQPQHF | TGTGCCAGCAGCTTAGGTCCCGGAGTGAATCAGCCCCAGCATTTT
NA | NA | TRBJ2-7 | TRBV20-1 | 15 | CSARDLAQKPYEQYF | TGCAGTGCTAGGGACCTAGCGCAAAAGCCCTACGAGCAGTACTTC
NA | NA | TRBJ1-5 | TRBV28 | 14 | CASSGHHSNQPQHF | TGTGCCAGCAGTGGGCATCACAGCAATCAGCCCCAGCATTTT
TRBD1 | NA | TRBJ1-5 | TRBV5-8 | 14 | CASSTRGGRQPQHF | TGTGCCAGCAGCACCAGGGGGGGTCGACAGCCCCAGCATTTT
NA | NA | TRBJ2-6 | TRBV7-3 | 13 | CASSLPGANVLTF | TGTGCCAGCAGCCTACCCGGGGCCAACGTCCTGACTTTC
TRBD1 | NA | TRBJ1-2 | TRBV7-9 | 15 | CASSLARGQGFGYTF | TGTGCCAGCAGCTTAGCGCGAGGACAGGGTTTTGGCTACACCTTC
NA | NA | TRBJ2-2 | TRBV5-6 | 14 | CASSLGAHTGELFF | TGTGCCAGCAGCTTGGGGGCCCACACCGGGGAGCTGTTTTTT
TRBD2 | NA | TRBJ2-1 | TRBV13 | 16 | CASSSLMGGINNEQFF | TGTGCCAGCAGCTCCTTGATGGGAGGGATTAACAATGAGCAGTTCTTC
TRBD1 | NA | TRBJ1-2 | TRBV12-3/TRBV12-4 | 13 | CASTQGTGLGYTF | TGTGCCAGCACCCAGGGGACAGGGTTGGGCTACACCTTC
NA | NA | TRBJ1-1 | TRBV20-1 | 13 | CSAPDRLNTEAFF | TGCAGTGCCCCCGACAGATTGAACACTGAAGCTTTCTTT
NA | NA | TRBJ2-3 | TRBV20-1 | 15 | CSARSSFLSTDTQYF | TGCAGTGCTAGATCTAGTTTTCTAAGCACAGATACGCAGTATTTT
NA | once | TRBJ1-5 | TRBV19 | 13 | CASSTGWNQPQHF | TGTGCCAGTAGTACCGGTTGGAATCAGCCCCAGCATTTT
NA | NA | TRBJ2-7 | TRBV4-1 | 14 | CASSQDGLHYEQYF | TGCGCCAGCAGCCAAGACGGGCTGCACTACGAGCAGTACTTC